These T cell receptor beta chains were read from a single sample in a study of T cell responses to AZD1222 COVID-19 vaccine. Assay used: immunoSEQ multiplex PCR; TCRdb lists only in-frame clones, some missing. The sample has about 150,000 clones, roughly 90% seen once. This material consisted of peripheral blood, taken on day 0 of AZD1222 vaccination. The receptors derive from an adult in good health. CDR3s leave out the opening cysteine and the closing phenylalanine or tryptophan.

V gene	J gene	CDR3 protein
TRBV7-6	TRBJ2-5	ASSLAGWYRETQY
TRBV14	TRBJ2-7	ASSQVRGWGQSYEQY
TRBV3-1/TRBV3-2	TRBJ2-1	ASSLLLAGAPPNEQF
TRBV7-3	TRBJ1-1	ASSHDRVSGAF
TRBV19	TRBJ1-2	ASSIARAPAPNYGYT
TRBV27	TRBJ1-4	ASSSYRGRSEKLF
TRBV28	TRBJ2-7	ASSPIGTGNEQY
TRBV6-5	TRBJ2-1	ASSYPLGTSIGEQF
TRBV9	TRBJ2-1	ASSVGQDNEQF
TRBV5-1	TRBJ1-2	ASSSIYGYT
TRBV7-9	TRBJ2-3	ASSSLLSTDTQY
TRBV25-1	TRBJ2-1	ASSDDRTSGSWGNEQF
TRBV5-1	TRBJ2-7	ASSMDRPNSYEQY
TRBV11-3	TRBJ1-6	ASSLGHGGSPLH
TRBV10-1	TRBJ2-2	ASSEKRLAGAGELF
TRBV5-1	TRBJ2-5	ASSFSGGKETQY
TRBV7-9	TRBJ1-2	ASSSRTGFYGYT
TRBV4-1	TRBJ2-3	ASSQEGLGSTDTQY
TRBV10-3	TRBJ1-1	AISEAGDTEAF
TRBV6-2/TRBV6-3	TRBJ2-2	ASSYHPGQGIDTGELF
TRBV6-4	TRBJ2-5	ASSVRSGGQETQY
TRBV6-5	TRBJ2-4	ASSYSQDMSKNIQY